Given below is one TCR beta chain in context. What it binds is unknown. Germline-derived CDR1 and CDR2 are SQVTM and ANQGSEA. Between the trimmed V and J ends, which lost 7 bases and 4 bases, there was a span of 10 bases. This CDR3 has 11 residues. The source of the sample is a study of post-analysis software for immune sequencing data. Study results and caveats: TRBV5-6, TRBV5-1 and TRBV20-1 were among four to six TRBV segments more frequent in patients than controls. Multiple sclerosis was associated with a significant reduction in normalized Chao1 diversity relative to controls.

The TCR beta cDNA libraries contained unique molecular identifiers. The yield from roughly 1 to 10 million T cells was around 500,000 cDNA molecules in total. TCRdb ran MiXCR on the PCR reads and lists one entry per CDR3 protein. Among approximately 630,000 distinct CDR3 sequences listed, approximately 60% were seen once. The receptor comes from a girl aged 2-10 years with multiple sclerosis. This chain connects TRBV29-1 to TRBJ1-2; maybe TRBD1 (6 bases). The sequencing sample was made of blood. The CDR3 region is CSASDSYGYTF. In DNA form, the CDR3 reads TGCAGCGCGTCGGACAGCTATGGCTACACCTTC.